This T cell receptor beta chain was sequenced in a study of metastatic and nonmetastatic thyroid tumors. At the level of the study: Samples came from malignant and benign thyroid patients, and repertoires were compared across blood and tumor or nodule tissue.

As processed by the authors: Across clinicopathological groups, CDR3 differences served as the basis for building a distant-metastasis classifier for papillary thyroid cancer. TCRdb re-clonotyped the PCR reads via MiXCR. None of the V and J calls come from the authors' own analysis; TCRdb made them. The data show 84,000 or so clones, with approximately 9% seen just once and roughly 9% held by the top ten. V shed 2 bases and J shed 3 bases, with 10 bases lying between them. The germline V gene encodes CDR1 SGDLS and CDR2 YYNGEE. The CDR3 loop spans 14 amino acids. Before thyroid surgery, none of the patients had received any treatment. This clone has a count of ten or more.

This rearrangement joins TRBV9 to TRBJ2-3; D is ambiguous. What was sequenced was blood. The clonotype originates from a female donor with papillary thyroid cancer or a benign thyroid nodule (not recorded which). Some clones in this sample may be carry-over from other donors' samples. The CDR3 is CASSVETSTDTQYF. The CDR3 nucleotides are TGTGCCAGCAGCGTCGAGACGTCTACAGATACGCAGTATTTT.